What follows are 19 T cell receptor beta chains derived from one specimen sequenced in a study of regulatory T cells in long-lasting Graves disease (dated by TCRdb to about 2021). The library came from multiplex PCR. The instrument given in TCRdb is Illumina HiSeq 4000. TCR beta libraries were built with iRepertoire HTBI primers and Arm-PCR amplification of CDR3 regions. The raw public data were reprocessed by TCRdb itself: fastp quality trimming at Q25, MiXCR clonotype calling, in-frame beta chains only. When rows share a CDR3 protein, they turn into one entry using the most common DNA and genes. The sample includes about 310,000 distinct CDR3 sequences, with roughly a fifth observed a single time. The ten largest clones capture 45% to 70% of the sample. In the paper's terms, the time point label means: persistent/refractory GD, antithyroid drugs over 5 years with positive TRAb. RNA was extracted from PBMCs in TRIzol for both TCR sequencing and RNA sequencing.

Source: peripheral blood mononuclear cells (PBMCs), taken when the disease was refractory, from a patient treated with antithyroid drugs. These receptors all come from a female donor with Graves disease.

The chain has TRBV6-5 and TRBJ2-5; 7 nucleotides agree with TRBD2. The germline V gene has CDR1 MNHEY and CDR2 SVGAGI. This CDR3 has 15 residues. V was clipped by 0 bases and J by 5 bases; unmatched bases: 6. This chain's CDR3 is CASSYSGGAGETQYF. In nucleotides, the CDR3 is TGTGCCAGCAGTTACTCGGGAGGGGCCGGGGAGACCCAGTACTTC.

This clonotype was seen only a few times. The chain employs TRBV6-5 and TRBJ2-5; D unresolved. V shed 4 bases and J shed 5 bases, with 20 bases lying between them. CDR1 MNHEY and CDR2 SVGAGI come from the germline V gene. There are 16 residues in the CDR3. The CDR3 spells CASSSFDDLSEETQYF. CDR3 in DNA: TGTGCCAGCAGTTCCTTCGATGACCTATCGGAGGAGACCCAGTACTTC.

This clonotype has only a few counts. This chain uses TRBV4-3 with TRBJ1-5; a possible D gene is TRBD1 (5 bases). This CDR3 contains 16 residues. The germline V and J ends were trimmed by 0 bases and 2 bases, with 11 bases remaining between them. Germline CDR1 and CDR2: LGHNA and YSLEER. This chain's CDR3 is CASSQDRVLGNQPQHF. In DNA, the CDR3 is TGCGCCAGCAGCCAAGACAGGGTCTTGGGCAATCAGCCCCAGCATTTT.

This clonotype was recorded a few times. The chain couples TRBV7-2 to TRBJ2-7, with D maybe TRBD2 (6 bases). Trimming cost V 1 base and J 2 bases, with 18 bases left between them. CDR3 length: 17 residues. CDR1 SGHTA and CDR2 FQGNSA come from the germline V gene. CDR3: CASSLEALVPGAYEQYF. In nucleotides, the CDR3 is TGTGCCAGCAGCTTAGAGGCTTTGGTGCCGGGGGCCTACGAGCAGTACTTC. The complete variable domain, with remaining parts taken from reference TRBV7-2 and TRBJ2-7, reads GAGVSQSPSNKVTEKGKDVELRCDPISGHTALYWYRQSLGQGLEFLIYFQGNSAPDKSGLPSDRFSAERTGGSVSTLTIQRTQQEDSAVYLCASSLEALVPGAYEQYFGPGTRLTVT.

This clonotype was detected many times. This chain uses TRBV27 with TRBJ1-3; D uncertain. The V gene's germline CDR1 is MNHEY and CDR2 SMNVEV (reference sequence). The CDR3 is 13 amino acids. Trimming removed 3 bases from V and 0 bases from J, with 3 bases in between. This CDR3 reads CASSFPSGNTIYF. The CDR3 DNA follows: TGTGCCAGCAGTTTCCCCTCTGGAAACACCATATATTTT.

This clonotype was seen many times. The genes are TRBV12-3 or TRBV12-4 and TRBJ2-6; D gene uncertain. Trimming shortened V by 4 bases and J by 0 bases, and 13 bases separated the two germline ends. The CDR3 is 17 residues long. CDR3 in amino acids: CASSSLGGYSGANVLTF. Written as DNA, the CDR3 is TGTGCCAGCAGTTCCTTGGGTGGGTACTCTGGGGCCAACGTCCTGACTTTC.

This clonotype was picked up a small number of times. The rearrangement uses TRBV10-3 and TRBJ2-5; 7 bases fit TRBD2. Germline assignment: CDR1 ENHRY and CDR2 SYGVKD. This CDR3 has 15 amino acids. Trimming took 4 bases from V and 1 from J; bases not matched to a gene: 6. The CDR3 loop reads CAISGSSGPQETQYF. CDR3 bases: TGTGCCATCAGTGGATCTAGCGGCCCCCAAGAGACCCAGTACTTC.

Many counts were recorded for this clonotype. The chain uses TRBV7-2 and TRBJ2-4; D ambiguous. The germline CDR1 and CDR2 sequences are SGHTA and FQGNSA. V lost 5 bases, J lost 0 bases, and 8 bases lay in between. This CDR3 spans 14 amino acids. DNA for the CDR3: TGTGCCAGCAGCCCAGCTCTAGCCAAAAACATTCAGTACTTC. Translating gives CASSPALAKNIQYF.

This chain joins TRBV7-2 and TRBJ2-3, with 7 bases that match TRBD2. This CDR3 has 17 residues. J was trimmed by 0 bases and V by 4 bases; bases with no gene match: 10. Per germline, CDR1 SGHTA and CDR2 FQGNSA. CDR3 nucleotides: TGTGCCAGCAGCTCCCTCCCCGGGACTACTAGCACAGATACGCAGTATTTT. Translating gives CASSSLPGTTSTDTQYF.

The gene calls are TRBV6-1 and TRBJ1-2; 7 bases map to TRBD1. V lost 4 bases to trimming and J lost 5 bases; unmatched junction nucleotides: 7. CDR3 length: 14 residues. Germline V lookup: CDR1 MNHNS, CDR2 SASEGT. Written as DNA, the CDR3 is TGTGCCAGCAGTGCCACGGGACAGAGATATGGCTACACCTTC. Protein: CASSATGQRYGYTF.

This clonotype has a count of ten or more. The chain uses TRBV20-1 and TRBJ2-5; 7 bases map to TRBD1. The CDR3 length is 14 residues. CDR1 is DFQATT and CDR2 is SNEGSKA in the germline V gene (reference sequence). V gave up 6 bases and J gave up 0 bases; unmatched junction bases: 7. Here the CDR3 reads CSARTGRDQETQYF. CDR3 sequence (DNA): TGCAGTGCGCGGACAGGCCGGGACCAAGAGACCCAGTACTTC.

This clonotype was counted a few times. V and J are TRBV19 and TRBJ1-5; unclear D gene. The CDR3 spans 15 residues. V was trimmed by 7 bases and J by 0 bases, leaving 13 bases between them. Germline CDR1 reads LNHDA; CDR2 reads SQIVND (reference sequence). The CDR3 DNA follows: TGTGCCAGTACGCGAGGAAGCTATAGCAATCAGCCCCAGCATTTT. It encodes CASTRGSYSNQPQHF.

This clonotype has just a few counts. V and J are TRBV4-3 and TRBJ1-3; unclear D gene. Germline V gene lookup returns CDR1 LGHNA and CDR2 YSLEER. CDR3 length equals 15 residues. The V gene lost 0 bases and the J gene lost 4 bases, with 10 bases spanning the gap. The CDR3 DNA reads TGCGCCAGCAGCCAAGACCGCTCAGAAGGAAACACCATATATTTT. It yields the protein CASSQDRSEGNTIYF.

This clonotype was seen more than once but under ten times. The CDR3 spells CASSEPGQQETQYF. The DNA for the CDR3 is TGCGCCAGCAGTGAACCGGGACAGCAAGAGACCCAGTACTTC. The genes are TRBV10-1 and TRBJ2-5; 7 nucleotides line up with TRBD1. The length of the CDR3 is 14 residues. The V gene end was trimmed by 3 bases and the J gene end by 2 bases; junction bases not matched to a gene: 3. The V gene's germline CDR1 is WNHNN and CDR2 SYGVQD (reference sequence).

By its share, this clonotype is large. The chain uses TRBV7-2 and TRBJ1-2; a possible D gene is TRBD1 (5 bases). Trimming took 1 base from V and 0 from J, leaving 12 bases between them. Germline CDR1 and CDR2: SGHTA and FQGNSA. The CDR3 runs 16 residues. The chain's CDR3 is CASSLDKAGTNYGYTF. The CDR3 DNA follows: TGTGCCAGCAGCTTAGATAAGGCAGGGACTAACTATGGCTACACCTTC.

V gene TRBV5-6 combines with J gene TRBJ2-3, with 12 bases identical to TRBD2. Trimming removed 5 bases from V and 6 bases from J; junction bases left unmatched: 7. CDR3 length: 15 residues. Germline lookup yields CDR1 SGHDT and CDR2 YYEEEE. CDR3 protein: CASSPTSGRPDTQYF. CDR3 bases: TGTGCCAGCAGTCCTACTAGCGGGAGGCCGGATACGCAGTATTTT.

V usage is TRBV12-3 or TRBV12-4 and J usage is TRBJ1-4; a possible D gene is TRBD1 (5 bases). V lost 3 bases, J lost 8 bases, and 13 bases lay in between. The CDR3 totals 14 residues. The CDR3 bases are TGTGCCAGCAGTTTCGGGACCGCGAAAGAAAAACTGTTTTTT. This sequence encodes CASSFGTAKEKLFF.

The chain recombines TRBV12-3 or TRBV12-4 with TRBJ1-4; D remains ambiguous. The CDR3 is 16 amino acids. Trimming cost V 4 bases and J 8 bases, with 20 bases left between them. The CDR3 sequence is CASSYGGRLGEEKLFF. The DNA of the CDR3 is TGTGCCAGCAGTTATGGAGGAAGGTTGGGAGAAGAAAAACTGTTTTTT.

This clonotype was detected ten times or more. The chain couples TRBV6-5 to TRBJ1-1; D call uncertain. The CDR3 contains 14 residues. Germline CDR1 reads MNHEY; CDR2 reads SVGAGI. V gave up 3 bases and J gave up 11 bases, with 19 bases separating them. The CDR3: CASSYRVEAGWAFF. The CDR3 DNA sequence: TGTGCCAGCAGTTATAGGGTGGAGGCAGGCTGGGCTTTCTTT.